This TCR beta chain was profiled in a study of shared clonotypes between healthy human individuals. Study results and limitations: The study generally estimated greater richness for naive than memory subsets.

V gave up 2 bases and J gave up 4 bases, with 11 bases separating them. CDR3 length: 14 amino acids. Looked up from germline, CDR1 is MGHRA and CDR2 is YSYEKL. An even split of each subset's genomic DNA across several immunoSEQ plates was performed. Assay used: immunoSEQ multiplex PCR; TCRdb lists only in-frame clones, some missing. Among roughly 530,000 clones listed, almost 97% were seen once. Among the donors, all were Caucasian adults who lived in Nashville, Tennessee. This clone appeared once. Its specificity is unknown. The sequencing input was naive CD4+ T cells sorted from blood. Subset described: CD45RA+ positively selected. The genes are TRBV4-1 and TRBJ2-5, with D unresolved. The sequence was collected from a woman aged 30 to 39 in good health. The CDR3 DNA follows: TGCGCCAGCAGCCAACTGGAGTTGGGAGAGACCCAGTACTTC. Protein sequence: CASSQLELGETQYF.